This passage covers 3 T cell receptor beta chains from one sample sequenced in a study of early T cells in non-severe SARS-CoV-2 infection. TCRdb re-analysed the 5' RACE reads in MiXCR, keeping a single row per CDR3 protein. This table holds about 100,000 distinct CDR3 sequences, less than 15% found once. Material: whole blood. The receptors were sampled from an adult who was a healthcare worker with PCR-confirmed SARS-CoV-2 infection or an uninfected control (not recorded which).

The chain recombines TRBV25-1 with TRBJ1-4; D uncertain. V shed 6 bases and J shed 13 bases, with 15 bases lying between them. CDR1 and CDR2 (germline): MGHDK, SYGVNS. This CDR3 region has 12 residues. The CDR3 DNA follows: TGTGCCAGCAGCGACTCAGGTGCCAGACTGTTTTTT. Its protein is CASSDSGARLFF. Using reference TRBV25-1 and TRBJ1-4 for the parts outside the CDR3, the full variable domain is EADIYQTPRYLVIGTGKKITLECSQTMGHDKMYWYQQDPGMELHLIHYSYGVNSTEKGDLSSESTVSRIRTEHFPLTLESARPSHTSQYLCASSDSGARLFFGSGTQLSVL.

This clonotype was counted at least ten times. The chain carries TRBV20-1 and TRBJ1-2; unclear D gene. Per germline, CDR1 DFQATT and CDR2 SNEGSKA (reference sequence). The CDR3 sequence is 13 residues long. V shed 6 bases and J shed 2 bases, with 13 bases lying between them. CDR3 DNA: TGCAGTGCGCCAACCCTCGGGAACTATGGCTACACCTTC. Encoded protein: CSAPTLGNYGYTF.

This clonotype was seen only a few times. The V gene is TRBV15, the J gene TRBJ2-7; no clear D gene. CDR1 LNHNV and CDR2 YYDKDF come from the germline V gene (reference sequence). CDR3 length equals 13 residues. V was trimmed by 0 bases and J by 3 bases, leaving 6 bases between them. The CDR3 DNA follows: TGTGCCACCAGCAGAGATAAAGTCTACGAGCAGTACTTC. Residues: CATSRDKVYEQYF.